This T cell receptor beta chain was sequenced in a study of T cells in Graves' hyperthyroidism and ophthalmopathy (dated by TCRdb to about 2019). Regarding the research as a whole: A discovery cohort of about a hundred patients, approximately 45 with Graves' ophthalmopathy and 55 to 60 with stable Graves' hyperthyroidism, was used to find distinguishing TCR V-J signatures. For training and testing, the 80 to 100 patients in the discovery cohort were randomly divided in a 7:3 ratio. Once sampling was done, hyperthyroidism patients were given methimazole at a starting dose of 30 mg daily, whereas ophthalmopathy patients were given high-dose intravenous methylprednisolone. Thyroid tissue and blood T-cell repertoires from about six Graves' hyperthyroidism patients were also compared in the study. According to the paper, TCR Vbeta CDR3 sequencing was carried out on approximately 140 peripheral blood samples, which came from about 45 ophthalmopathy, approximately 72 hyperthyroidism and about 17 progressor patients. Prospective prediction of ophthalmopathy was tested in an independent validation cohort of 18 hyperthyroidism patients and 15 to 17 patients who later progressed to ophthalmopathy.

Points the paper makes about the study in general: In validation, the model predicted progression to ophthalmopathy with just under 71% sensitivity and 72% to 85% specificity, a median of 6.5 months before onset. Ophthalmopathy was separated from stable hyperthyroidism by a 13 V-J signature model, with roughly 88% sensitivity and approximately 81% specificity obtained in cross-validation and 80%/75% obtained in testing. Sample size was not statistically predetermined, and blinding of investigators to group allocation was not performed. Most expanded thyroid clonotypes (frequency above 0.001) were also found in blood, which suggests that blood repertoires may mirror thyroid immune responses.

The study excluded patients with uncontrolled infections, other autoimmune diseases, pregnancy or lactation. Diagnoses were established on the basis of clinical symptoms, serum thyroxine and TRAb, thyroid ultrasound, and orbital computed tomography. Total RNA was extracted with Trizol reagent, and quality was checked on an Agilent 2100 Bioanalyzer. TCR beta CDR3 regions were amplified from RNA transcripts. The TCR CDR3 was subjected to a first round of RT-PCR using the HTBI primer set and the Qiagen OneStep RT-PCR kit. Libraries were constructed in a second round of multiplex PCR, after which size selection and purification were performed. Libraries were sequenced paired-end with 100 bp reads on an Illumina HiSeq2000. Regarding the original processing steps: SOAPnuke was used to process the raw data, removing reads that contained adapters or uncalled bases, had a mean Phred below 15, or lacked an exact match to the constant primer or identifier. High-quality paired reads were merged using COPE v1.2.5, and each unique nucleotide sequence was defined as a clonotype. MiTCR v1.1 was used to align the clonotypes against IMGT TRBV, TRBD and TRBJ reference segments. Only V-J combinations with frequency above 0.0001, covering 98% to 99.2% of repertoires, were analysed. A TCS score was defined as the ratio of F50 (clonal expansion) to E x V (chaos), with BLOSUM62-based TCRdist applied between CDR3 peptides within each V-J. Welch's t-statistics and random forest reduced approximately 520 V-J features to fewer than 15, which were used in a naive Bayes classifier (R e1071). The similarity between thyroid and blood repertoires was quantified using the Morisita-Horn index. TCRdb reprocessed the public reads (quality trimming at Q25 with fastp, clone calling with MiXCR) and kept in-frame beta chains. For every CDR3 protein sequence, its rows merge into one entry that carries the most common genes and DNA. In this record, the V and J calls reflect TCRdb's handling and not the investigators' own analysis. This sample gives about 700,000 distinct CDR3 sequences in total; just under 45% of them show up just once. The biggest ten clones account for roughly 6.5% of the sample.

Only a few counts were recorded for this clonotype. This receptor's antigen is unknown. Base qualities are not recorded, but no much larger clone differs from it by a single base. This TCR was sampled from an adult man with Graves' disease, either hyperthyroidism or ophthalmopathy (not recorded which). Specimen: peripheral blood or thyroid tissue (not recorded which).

The CDR3 region has the sequence CASSPFEGQGEANYGYTF. The sequence in DNA is TGTGCCAGCAGCCCCTTCGAGGGACAGGGAGAGGCTAACTATGGCTACACCTTC. The chain is made from TRBV9 and TRBJ1-2, with 9 bases aligning to TRBD1. V is trimmed back by 4 bases and J by 0 bases, and the junction contains 13 bases that no gene match accounts for. The germline V gene sets CDR1 to SGDLS and CDR2 to YYNGEE. Inclusive of the bounding cysteine and phenylalanine, the CDR3 is 18 residues long. Only the CDR3 DNA is retained, 54 bases long and in frame from the first base.